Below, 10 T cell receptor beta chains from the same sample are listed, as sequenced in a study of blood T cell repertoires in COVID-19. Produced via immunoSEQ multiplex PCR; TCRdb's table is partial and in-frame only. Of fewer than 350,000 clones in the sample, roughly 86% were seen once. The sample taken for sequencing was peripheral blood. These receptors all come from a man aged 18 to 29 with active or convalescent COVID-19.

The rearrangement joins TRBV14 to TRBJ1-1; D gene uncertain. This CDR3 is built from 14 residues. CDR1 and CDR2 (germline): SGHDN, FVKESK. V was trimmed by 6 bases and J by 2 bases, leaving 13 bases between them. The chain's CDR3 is CASSRGPSNTEAFF. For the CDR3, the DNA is TGTGCCAGCAGTCGCGGCCCATCCAACACTGAAGCTTTCTTT.

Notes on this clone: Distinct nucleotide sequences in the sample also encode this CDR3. The CDR3 nucleotides read TGTGCCAGCAGTTCCAGCTCCTACGAGCAGTACTTC. Translated: CASSSSSYEQYF. The V gene is TRBV12-3 or TRBV12-4, the J gene TRBJ2-7; D ambiguous. The CDR3 has 12 amino acids. V lost 4 bases and J lost 0, with 4 bases in between.

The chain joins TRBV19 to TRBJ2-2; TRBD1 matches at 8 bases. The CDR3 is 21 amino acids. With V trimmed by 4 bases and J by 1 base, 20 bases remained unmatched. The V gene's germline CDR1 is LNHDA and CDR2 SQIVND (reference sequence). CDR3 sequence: CASSTQPPYLDRGRNTGELFF. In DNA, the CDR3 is TGTGCCAGTAGTACCCAACCTCCATACCTCGACAGGGGCCGGAACACCGGGGAGCTGTTTTTT. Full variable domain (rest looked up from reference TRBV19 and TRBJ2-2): DGGITQSPKYLFRKEGQNVTLSCEQNLNHDAMYWYRQDPGQGLRLIYYSQIVNDFQKGDIAEGYSVSREKKESFPLTVTSAQKNPTAFYLCASSTQPPYLDRGRNTGELFFGEGSRLTVL.

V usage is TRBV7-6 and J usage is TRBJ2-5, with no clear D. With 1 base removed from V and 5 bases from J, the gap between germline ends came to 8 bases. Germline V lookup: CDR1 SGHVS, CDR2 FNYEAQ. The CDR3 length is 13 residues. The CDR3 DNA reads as TGTGCCAGCAGCTTAGATCCCTCTGAGACCCAGTACTTC. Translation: CASSLDPSETQYF.

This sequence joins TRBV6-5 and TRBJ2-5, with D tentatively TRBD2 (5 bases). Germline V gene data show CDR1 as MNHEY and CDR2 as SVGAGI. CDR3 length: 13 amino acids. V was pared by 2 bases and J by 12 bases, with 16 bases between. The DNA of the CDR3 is TGTGCCAGCAGTTACGCTAGCCCCCGGGTGGAGTACTTC. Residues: CASSYASPRVEYF.

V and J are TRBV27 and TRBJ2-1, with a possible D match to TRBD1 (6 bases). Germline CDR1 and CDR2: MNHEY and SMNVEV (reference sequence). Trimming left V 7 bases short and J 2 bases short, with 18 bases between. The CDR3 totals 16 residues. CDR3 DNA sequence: TGTGCCAGCAAAGGGGGAGACGACAGAACCTACAATGAGCAGTTCTTC. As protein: CASKGGDDRTYNEQFF.

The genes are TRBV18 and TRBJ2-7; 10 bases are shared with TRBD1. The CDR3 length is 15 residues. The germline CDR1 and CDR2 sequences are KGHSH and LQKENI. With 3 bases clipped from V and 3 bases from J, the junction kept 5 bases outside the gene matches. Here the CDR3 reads CASSPGTGASYEQYF. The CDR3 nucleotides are TGTGCCAGCTCACCTGGGACAGGGGCGAGCTACGAGCAGTACTTC.

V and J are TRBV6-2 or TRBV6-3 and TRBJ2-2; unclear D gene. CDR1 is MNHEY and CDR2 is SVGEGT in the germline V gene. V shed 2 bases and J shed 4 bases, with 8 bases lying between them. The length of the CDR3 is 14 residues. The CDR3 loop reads CASSYSYPTGELFF. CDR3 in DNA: TGTGCCAGCAGTTACAGCTACCCCACCGGGGAGCTGTTTTTT.

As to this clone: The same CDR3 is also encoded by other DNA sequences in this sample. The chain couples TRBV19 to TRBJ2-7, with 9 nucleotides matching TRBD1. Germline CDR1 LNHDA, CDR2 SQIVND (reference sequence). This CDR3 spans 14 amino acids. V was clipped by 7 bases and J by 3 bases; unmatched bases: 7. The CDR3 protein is CASTPGTGSYEQYF. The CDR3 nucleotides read TGTGCCAGTACCCCCGGGACAGGGAGCTACGAGCAGTACTTC.

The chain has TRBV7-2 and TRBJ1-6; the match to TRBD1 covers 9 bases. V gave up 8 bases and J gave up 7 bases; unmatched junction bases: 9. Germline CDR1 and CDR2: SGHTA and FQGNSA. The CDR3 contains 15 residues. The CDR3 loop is CASAPGTGRNSPLHF. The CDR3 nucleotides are TGTGCCAGCGCCCCTGGGACAGGGAGAAATTCACCCCTCCACTTT. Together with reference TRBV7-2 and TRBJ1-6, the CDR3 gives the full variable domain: GAGVSQSPSNKVTEKGKDVELRCDPISGHTALYWYRQSLGQGLEFLIYFQGNSAPDKSGLPSDRFSAERTGGSVSTLTIQRTQQEDSAVYLCASAPGTGRNSPLHFGNGTRLTVT.